This is a list of T cell receptor beta chains from one sample in a study of blood T cells in healthy people across ages. TCRdb reprocessed the 5' RACE reads via MiXCR and lists one record per CDR3 protein. This table has about 800,000 distinct CDR3 sequences, 25% appearing once. Another study also made use of these data, one on T cells of mothers and their children.

The source material was blood. The receptors were gathered from a boy between 10 and 17 years old in good health. Each CDR3 is given with its conserved first and last residue. D genes are given only for firm matches. The listing skips clone size in some rows; elsewhere it reads once, few, many or a size class.

d_call	j_call	clone_size	v_call	cdr3_aa	cdr3_nt
TRBD2	TRBJ2-3	NA	TRBV24-1	CATSDIPSGGTDTQYF	TGTGCCACCAGTGATATCCCTAGCGGGGGGACAGATACGCAGTATTTT
NA	TRBJ2-3	once	TRBV4-2	CASSPELQGFATDTQYF	TGTGCCAGCAGCCCTGAACTACAGGGTTTTGCGACAGATACGCAGTATTTT
NA	TRBJ2-7	NA	TRBV5-1	CASSLSGGVTYEQYF	TGCGCCAGCAGCTTGAGCGGAGGAGTAACCTACGAGCAGTACTTC
NA	TRBJ1-1	few	TRBV5-1	CASSLDGGSTEAFF	TGCGCCAGCAGCTTGGACGGGGGGAGCACTGAAGCTTTCTTT
NA	TRBJ1-5	few	TRBV6-5	CASSYSRGQNQPQHF	TGTGCCAGCAGTTACTCCAGGGGACAAAATCAGCCCCAGCATTTT
NA	TRBJ1-1	NA	TRBV3-1	CASSPHLTAKNTEAFF	TGTGCCAGCAGCCCTCACTTGACAGCGAAGAACACTGAAGCTTTCTTT
NA	TRBJ2-5	NA	TRBV24-1	CATSDFRDTEETQYF	TGTGCCACCAGTGATTTCCGGGACACCGAGGAGACCCAGTACTTC
NA	TRBJ2-3	NA	TRBV6-2/TRBV6-3	CASTRGTDTQYF	TGTGCCAGCACGAGGGGAACAGATACGCAGTATTTT
TRBD1	TRBJ2-4	few	TRBV20-1	CSSIRPGTADKNIQYF	TGCAGTTCAATCCGCCCCGGGACAGCAGACAAAAACATTCAGTACTTC
NA	TRBJ1-2	few	TRBV11-2	CASSLGDFGNYGYTF	TGTGCCAGCAGCTTAGGGGATTTTGGAAACTATGGCTACACCTTC
TRBD1	TRBJ2-5	NA	TRBV20-1	CSARDSGGGETQYF	TGCAGTGCTAGAGATTCAGGGGGCGGTGAGACCCAGTACTTC
NA	TRBJ2-7	NA	TRBV9	CASSVEQGSTYEQYF	TGTGCCAGCAGCGTAGAGCAGGGTTCCACCTACGAGCAGTACTTC
NA	TRBJ1-4	NA	TRBV9	CASSLDGRGEKLFF	TGTGCCAGCAGCCTGGACGGCAGAGGGGAAAAACTGTTTTTT
NA	TRBJ1-6	NA	TRBV7-2	CASSLPFGSALHF	TGTGCCAGCAGCTTACCCTTCGGGTCAGCCCTCCACTTT
TRBD2	TRBJ2-1	few	TRBV6-1	CASRGRSGSLDNEQFF	TGTGCCAGCAGGGGACGTAGCGGGAGTCTAGACAATGAGCAGTTCTTC
TRBD1	TRBJ1-2	NA	TRBV11-2	CASSPETGGNYGYTF	TGTGCCAGCAGCCCAGAGACAGGGGGCAACTATGGCTACACCTTC
NA	TRBJ2-3	NA	TRBV14	CASSQDFPDTGTDTQYF	TGTGCCAGCAGCCAAGATTTTCCTGACACAGGCACAGATACGCAGTATTTT
TRBD2	TRBJ2-5	NA	TRBV4-1	CASSQVLLAEGQGTQYF	TGCGCCAGCAGCCAAGTTTTACTAGCGGAGGGGCAAGGGACCCAGTACTTC
TRBD1	TRBJ2-3	NA	TRBV5-1	CASSHDRGIDTQYF	TGCGCCAGCAGTCATGACAGGGGCATAGATACGCAGTATTTT
NA	TRBJ2-7	few	TRBV10-3	CAISARVSYEQYF	TGTGCCATCAGTGCCCGTGTATCCTACGAGCAGTACTTC
TRBD1	TRBJ2-7	few	TRBV6-6	CASSYQTGGEQYF	TGTGCCAGCAGTTACCAAACAGGGGGCGAGCAGTACTTC
TRBD2	TRBJ2-1	NA	TRBV29-1	CSVEDLAGGYNEQFF	TGCAGCGTTGAGGATCTAGCGGGAGGCTACAATGAGCAGTTCTTC
TRBD2	TRBJ2-5	few	TRBV20-1	CSAISGRAYETQYF	TGCAGTGCCATTAGCGGGAGGGCCTACGAGACCCAGTACTTC
TRBD2	TRBJ2-2	NA	TRBV7-6	CASSLVAGELGELFF	TGTGCCAGCAGCTTAGTTGCGGGGGAACTAGGGGAGCTGTTTTTT
NA	TRBJ2-7	NA	TRBV7-9	CASSPIYEQYF	TGTGCCAGCAGCCCTATCTACGAGCAGTACTTC
TRBD2	TRBJ2-1	NA	TRBV10-2	CASRIPGGPDNEQFF	TGCGCCAGCAGGATTCCGGGAGGGCCGGACAATGAGCAGTTCTTC
TRBD2	TRBJ2-3	few	TRBV5-4	CASSLANRLAGTDTQYF	TGTGCCAGCAGCTTGGCCAATAGGCTAGCGGGCACAGATACGCAGTATTTT
NA	TRBJ2-3	few	TRBV7-8	CASSHWGDPDTQYF	TGTGCCAGCAGCCACTGGGGAGATCCAGATACGCAGTATTTT